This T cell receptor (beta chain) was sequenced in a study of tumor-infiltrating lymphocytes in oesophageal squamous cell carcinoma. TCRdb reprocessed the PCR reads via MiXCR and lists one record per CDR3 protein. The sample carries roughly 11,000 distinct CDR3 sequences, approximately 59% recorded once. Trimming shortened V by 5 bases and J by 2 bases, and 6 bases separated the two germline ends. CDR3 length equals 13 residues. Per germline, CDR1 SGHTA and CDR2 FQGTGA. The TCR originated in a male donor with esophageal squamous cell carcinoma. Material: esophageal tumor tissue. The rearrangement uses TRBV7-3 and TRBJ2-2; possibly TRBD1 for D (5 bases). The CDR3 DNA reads TGTGCCAGCAGCGGACAAAACACCGGGGAGCTGTTTTTT. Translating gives CASSGQNTGELFF.